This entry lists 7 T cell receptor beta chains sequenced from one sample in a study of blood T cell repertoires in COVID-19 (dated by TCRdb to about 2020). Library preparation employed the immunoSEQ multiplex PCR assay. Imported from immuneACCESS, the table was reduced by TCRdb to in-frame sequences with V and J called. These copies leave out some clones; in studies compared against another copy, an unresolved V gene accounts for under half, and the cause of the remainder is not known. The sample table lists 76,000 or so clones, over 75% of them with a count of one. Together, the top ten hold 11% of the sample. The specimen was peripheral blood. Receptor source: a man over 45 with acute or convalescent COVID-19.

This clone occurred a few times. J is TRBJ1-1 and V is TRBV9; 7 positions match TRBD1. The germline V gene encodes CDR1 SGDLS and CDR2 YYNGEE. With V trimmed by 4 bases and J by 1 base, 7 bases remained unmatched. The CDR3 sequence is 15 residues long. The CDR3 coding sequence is TGTGCCAGCAGCCCAGGGGGGCAGACGAACACTGAAGCTTTCTTT. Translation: CASSPGGQTNTEAFF. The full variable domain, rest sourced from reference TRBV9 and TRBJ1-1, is DSGVTQTPKHLITATGQRVTLRCSPRSGDLSVYWYQQSLDQGLQFLIQYYNGEERAKGNILERFSAQQFPDLHSELNLSSLELGDSALYFCASSPGGQTNTEAFFGQGTRLTVV.

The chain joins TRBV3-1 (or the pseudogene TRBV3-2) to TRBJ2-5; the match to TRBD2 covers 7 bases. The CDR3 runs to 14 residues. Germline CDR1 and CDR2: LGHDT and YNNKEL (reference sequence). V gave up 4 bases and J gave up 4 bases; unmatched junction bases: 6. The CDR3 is CASSPRLAGETQYF. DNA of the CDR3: TGTGCCAGCAGCCCCAGACTAGCTGGAGAGACCCAGTACTTC.

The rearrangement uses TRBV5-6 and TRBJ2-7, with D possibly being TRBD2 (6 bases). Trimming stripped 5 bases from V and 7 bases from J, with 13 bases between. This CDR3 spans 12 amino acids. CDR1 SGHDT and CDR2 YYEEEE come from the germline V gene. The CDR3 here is CASSLTGVEQYF. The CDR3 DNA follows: TGTGCCAGCAGTCTTACGGGAGTTGAGCAGTACTTC.

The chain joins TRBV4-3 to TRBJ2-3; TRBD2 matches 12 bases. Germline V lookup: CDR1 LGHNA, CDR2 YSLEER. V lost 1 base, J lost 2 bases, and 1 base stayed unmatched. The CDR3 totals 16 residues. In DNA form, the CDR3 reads TGCGCCAGCAGCCAAGGGACTAGCGGGACCACAGATACGCAGTATTTT. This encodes CASSQGTSGTTDTQYF.

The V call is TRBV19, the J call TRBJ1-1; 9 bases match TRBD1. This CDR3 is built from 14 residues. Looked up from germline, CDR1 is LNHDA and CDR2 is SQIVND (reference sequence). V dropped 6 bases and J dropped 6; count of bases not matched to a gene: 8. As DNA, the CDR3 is TGTGCCAGTAGCACAGGGGGCGATAGCGCTGAAGCTTTCTTT. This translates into CASSTGGDSAEAFF. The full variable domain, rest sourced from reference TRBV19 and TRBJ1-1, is DGGITQSPKYLFRKEGQNVTLSCEQNLNHDAMYWYRQDPGQGLRLIYYSQIVNDFQKGDIAEGYSVSREKKESFPLTVTSAQKNPTAFYLCASSTGGDSAEAFFGQGTRLTVV.

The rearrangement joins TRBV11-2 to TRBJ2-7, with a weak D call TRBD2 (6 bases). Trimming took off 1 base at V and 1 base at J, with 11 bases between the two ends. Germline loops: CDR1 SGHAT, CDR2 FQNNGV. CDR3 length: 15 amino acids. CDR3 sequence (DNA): TGTGCCAGCAGCTTAGTCGGGGGTGGATCCTACGAGCAGTACTTC. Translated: CASSLVGGGSYEQYF.

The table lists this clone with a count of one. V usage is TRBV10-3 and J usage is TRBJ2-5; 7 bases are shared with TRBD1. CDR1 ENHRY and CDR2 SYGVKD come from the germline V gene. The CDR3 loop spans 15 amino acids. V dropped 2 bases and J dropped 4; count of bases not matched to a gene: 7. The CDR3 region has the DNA TGTGCCATCAGTGAGGCACAGGGGTCAAGAGAGACCCAGTACTTC. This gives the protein CAISEAQGSRETQYF.